This T cell receptor beta chain derives from a study of T cells in localized non-small cell lung cancer. Trimming removed 6 bases from V and 5 bases from J; junction bases left unmatched: 6. Germline CDR1 is MDHEN and CDR2 is SYDVKM. This CDR3 region has 13 residues. This clone was observed a single time. The repertoire was sequenced with immunoSEQ multiplex PCR; TCRdb's copy has only in-frame clones and lacks some. The sample yields fewer than 3,000 clones, around 33% seen once. The genes are TRBV28 and TRBJ1-2; TRBD1 matches 7 bases. The TCR originated in a man between 40 and 75 years old with stage I lung adenocarcinoma. This material consisted of normal lung tissue next to the tumor, taken before any cancer treatment. In DNA form, the CDR3 reads TGTGCCAGCAGGCTAGGGACAGCTTATGGCTACACCTTC. Translation gives CASRLGTAYGYTF.